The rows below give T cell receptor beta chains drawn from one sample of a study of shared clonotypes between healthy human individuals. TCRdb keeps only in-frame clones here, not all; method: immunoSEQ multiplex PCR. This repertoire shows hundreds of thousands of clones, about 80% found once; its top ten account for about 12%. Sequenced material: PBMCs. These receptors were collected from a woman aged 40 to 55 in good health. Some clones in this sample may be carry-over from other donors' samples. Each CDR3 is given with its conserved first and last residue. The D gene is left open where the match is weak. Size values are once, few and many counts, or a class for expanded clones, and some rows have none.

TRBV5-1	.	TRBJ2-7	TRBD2	CASSLDASGRAYEQYF	TGCGCCAGCAGCTTGGATGCTAGCGGGAGGGCCTACGAGCAGTACTTC
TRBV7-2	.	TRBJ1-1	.	CASSLQWGAGTEAFF	TGTGCCAGCAGCCTTCAGTGGGGGGCGGGAACTGAAGCTTTCTTT
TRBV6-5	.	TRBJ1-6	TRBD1	CASSSGTGESPLHF	TGTGCCAGCAGCTCCGGGACAGGGGAATCACCCCTCCACTTT
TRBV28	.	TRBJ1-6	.	CASSLWTNSPLHF	TGTGCCAGCAGTTTATGGACTAATTCACCCCTCCACTTT
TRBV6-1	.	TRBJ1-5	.	CASSRGVQPQHF	TGTGCCAGCAGTCGGGGGGTACAGCCCCAGCATTTT
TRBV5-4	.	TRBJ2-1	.	CASSLASKNEQFF	TGTGCCAGCAGCTTGGCCTCCAAGAATGAGCAGTTCTTC
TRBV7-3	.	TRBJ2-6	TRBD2	CASSLKSSGTFGANVLTF	TGTGCCAGCAGCTTAAAGTCTAGCGGGACTTTTGGGGCCAACGTCCTGACTTTC
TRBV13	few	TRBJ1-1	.	CASSLAGWGIEAFF	TGTGCCAGCAGCTTAGCGGGGTGGGGGATCGAGGCTTTCTTT
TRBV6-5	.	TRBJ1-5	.	CASRPGQFIQPQHF	TGTGCCAGCAGGCCCGGACAGTTTATTCAGCCCCAGCATTTT
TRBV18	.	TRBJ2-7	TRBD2	CASSPLAGVYEQYF	TGTGCCAGCTCACCATTAGCGGGAGTCTACGAGCAGTACTTC
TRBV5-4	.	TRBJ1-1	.	CASSWPQQGNTEAFF	TGTGCCAGCAGCTGGCCCCAACAGGGGAACACTGAAGCTTTCTTT
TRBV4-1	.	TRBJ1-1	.	CASSLSQGRETEAFF	TGCGCCAGCAGCCTTAGCCAGGGGAGGGAGACTGAAGCTTTCTTT
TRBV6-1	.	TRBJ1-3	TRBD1	CASGDSAGNTIYF	TGTGCCAGCGGGGACAGCGCTGGAAACACCATATATTTT
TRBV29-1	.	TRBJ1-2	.	CSVDQAGRNYGYTF	TGCAGCGTTGATCAGGCCGGGAGGAACTATGGCTACACCTTC
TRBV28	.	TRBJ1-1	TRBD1	CASRGQGGTEAFF	TGTGCCAGCCGGGGGCAGGGGGGTACTGAAGCTTTCTTT
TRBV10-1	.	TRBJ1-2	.	CASSESADRGYTF	TGCGCCAGCAGTGAGTCGGCAGATCGTGGCTACACCTTC
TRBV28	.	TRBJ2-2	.	CAIRGEGPGELFF	TGTGCTATCAGGGGGGAGGGCCCCGGGGAGCTGTTTTTT
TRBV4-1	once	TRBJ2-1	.	CASGGYSAYNEQFF	TGCGCCAGCGGGGGGTATAGCGCCTACAATGAGCAGTTCTTC
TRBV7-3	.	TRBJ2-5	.	CASSLTLGGGTQYF	TGTGCCAGCAGCTTAACACTAGGGGGTGGGACCCAGTACTTC
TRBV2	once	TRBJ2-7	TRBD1	CASSLGQGLAYEQYF	TGTGCCAGCAGTCTGGGACAGGGACTCGCCTACGAGCAGTACTTC
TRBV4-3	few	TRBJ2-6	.	CASSQDGSSGANVLTF	TGCGCCAGCAGCCAAGATGGGTCCTCTGGGGCCAACGTCCTGACTTTC
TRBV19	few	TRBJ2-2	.	CASSEERNTGELFF	TGTGCCAGTAGTGAAGAGCGGAACACCGGGGAGCTGTTTTTT
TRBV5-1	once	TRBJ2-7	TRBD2	CASSLKSGIYEQYF	TGCGCCAGCAGTTTGAAGAGCGGGATATACGAGCAGTACTTC
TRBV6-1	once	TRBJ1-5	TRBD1	CASQSRDRVNQPQHF	TGTGCCAGCCAGAGCCGGGACAGGGTGAATCAGCCCCAGCATTTT
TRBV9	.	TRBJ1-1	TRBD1	CASSVAGTGAEAFF	TGTGCCAGCAGCGTAGCGGGGACAGGGGCTGAAGCTTTCTTT
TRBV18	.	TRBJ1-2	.	CASSPPTGAYGYTF	TGTGCCAGCTCACCACCGACCGGGGCTTATGGCTACACCTTC
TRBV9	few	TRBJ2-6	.	CASSPSGGGGANVLTF	TGTGCCAGCAGCCCTAGCGGAGGGGGTGGGGCCAACGTCCTGACTTTC
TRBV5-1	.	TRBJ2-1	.	CASSLTWSEGKYEQFF	TGCGCCAGCAGCCTGACCTGGTCCGAGGGTAAATATGAGCAGTTCTTC
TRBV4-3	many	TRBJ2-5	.	CASSQDHRGRQETQYF	TGCGCCAGCAGCCAAGATCACCGAGGCAGGCAAGAGACCCAGTACTTC
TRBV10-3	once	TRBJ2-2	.	CAISPGNGELFF	TGTGCCATCAGTCCGGGAAACGGGGAGCTGTTTTTT
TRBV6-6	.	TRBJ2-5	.	CATTGRTAPTQYF	TGTGCCACCACCGGGCGGACAGCCCCGACCCAGTACTTC
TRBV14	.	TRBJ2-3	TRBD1	CASSDRVSDTQYF	TGTGCCAGCAGCGACAGGGTCTCAGATACGCAGTATTTT
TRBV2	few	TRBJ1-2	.	CASSFRGYGYTF	TGTGCCAGCAGCTTCCGGGGATACGGCTACACCTTC
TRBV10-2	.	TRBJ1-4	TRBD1	CASTGDRVDEKLFF	TGCGCCAGCACTGGTGACAGGGTCGATGAAAAACTGTTTTTT
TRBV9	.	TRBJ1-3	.	CASSVEGSGNTIYF	TGTGCCAGCAGCGTAGAAGGGTCTGGAAACACCATATATTTT
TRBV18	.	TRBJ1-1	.	CASSPPLGLTEAFF	TGTGCCAGCTCACCACCGCTGGGTCTCACTGAAGCTTTCTTT
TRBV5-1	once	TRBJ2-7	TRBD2	CASSLGSGSNEQYF	TGCGCCAGCAGCTTGGGTAGCGGGAGCAACGAGCAGTACTTC
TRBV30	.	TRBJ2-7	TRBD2	CAQLGPGLGPYEQYF	TGTGCCCAGTTAGGACCGGGACTAGGCCCCTACGAGCAGTACTTC
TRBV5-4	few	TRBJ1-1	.	CASSSGGGRTEAFF	TGTGCCAGCAGCTCGGGGGGAGGGCGGACTGAAGCTTTCTTT
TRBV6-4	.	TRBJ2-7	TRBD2	CASSDALDGRNEQYF	TGTGCCAGCAGTGATGCCCTAGACGGGAGGAACGAGCAGTACTTC
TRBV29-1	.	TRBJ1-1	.	CSVEDLQAHEAFF	TGCAGCGTTGAAGATCTTCAGGCCCACGAAGCTTTCTTT
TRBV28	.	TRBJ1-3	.	CASSLSPGPSSGNTIYF	TGTGCCAGCAGTTTATCCCCGGGCCCCAGCTCTGGAAACACCATATATTTT
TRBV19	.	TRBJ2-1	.	CASRIGLGNNEQFF	TGTGCCAGTAGAATTGGGTTGGGGAACAATGAGCAGTTCTTC
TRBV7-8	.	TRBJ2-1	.	CASSSVGRGYNEQFF	TGTGCCAGCAGCTCCGTCGGGAGAGGCTACAATGAGCAGTTCTTC
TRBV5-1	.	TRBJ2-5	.	CASSLVYREETQYF	TGCGCCAGCAGCTTGGTCTACCGAGAAGAGACCCAGTACTTC
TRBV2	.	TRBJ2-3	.	CASSDQHAGGTQYF	TGTGCCAGCAGTGACCAGCACGCCGGAGGTACGCAGTATTTT
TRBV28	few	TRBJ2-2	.	CASSWGIGRPWGTGELFF	TGTGCCAGCAGTTGGGGGATAGGCCGCCCATGGGGCACCGGGGAGCTGTTTTTT
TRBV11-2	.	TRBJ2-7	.	CASSHSGDITYEQYF	TGTGCCAGCAGCCACAGCGGGGACATAACCTACGAGCAGTACTTC
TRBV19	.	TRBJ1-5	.	CASIKAPGPSLSPQHF	TGTGCCAGTATAAAAGCCCCGGGACCGTCTCTTTCCCCCCAGCATTTT
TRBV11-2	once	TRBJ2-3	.	CASSLGQQNTDTQYF	TGTGCCAGCAGCTTAGGACAGCAAAACACAGATACGCAGTATTTT
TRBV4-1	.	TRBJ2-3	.	CASSQAVELTQYF	TGCGCCAGCAGCCAAGCGGTGGAGTTAACGCAGTATTTT
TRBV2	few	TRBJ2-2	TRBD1	CASSGDQGANTGELFF	TGTGCCAGCAGTGGAGACCAGGGGGCGAACACCGGGGAGCTGTTTTTT
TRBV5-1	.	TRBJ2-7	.	CASSWDGPSYEQYF	TGCGCCAGCAGCTGGGACGGACCCTCCTACGAGCAGTACTTC
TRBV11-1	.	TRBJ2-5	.	CASSLGGNFAEGQYF	TGTGCCAGCAGCTTAGGGGGTAACTTCGCGGAAGGCCAGTACTTC